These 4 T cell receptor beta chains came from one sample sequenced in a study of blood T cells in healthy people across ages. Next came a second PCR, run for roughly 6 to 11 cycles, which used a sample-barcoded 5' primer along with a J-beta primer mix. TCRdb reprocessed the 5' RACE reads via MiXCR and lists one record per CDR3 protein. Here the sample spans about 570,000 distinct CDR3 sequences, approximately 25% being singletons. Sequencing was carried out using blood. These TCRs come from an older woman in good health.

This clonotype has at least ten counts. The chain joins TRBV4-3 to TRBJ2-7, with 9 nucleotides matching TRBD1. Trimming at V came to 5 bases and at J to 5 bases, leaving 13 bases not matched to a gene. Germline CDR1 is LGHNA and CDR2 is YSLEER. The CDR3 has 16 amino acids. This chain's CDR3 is CASSFITGTGNNEQYF. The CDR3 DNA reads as TGCGCCAGCAGCTTTATCACCGGGACAGGGAACAACGAGCAGTACTTC.

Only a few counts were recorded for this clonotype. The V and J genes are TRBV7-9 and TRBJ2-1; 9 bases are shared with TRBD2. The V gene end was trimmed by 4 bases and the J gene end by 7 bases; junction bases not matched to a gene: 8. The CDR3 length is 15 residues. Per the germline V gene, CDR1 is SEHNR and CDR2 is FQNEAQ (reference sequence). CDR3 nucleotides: TGTGCCAGCAGCTCTCGAGCGGGGGGTTATAATGAGCAGTTCTTC. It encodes CASSSRAGGYNEQFF.

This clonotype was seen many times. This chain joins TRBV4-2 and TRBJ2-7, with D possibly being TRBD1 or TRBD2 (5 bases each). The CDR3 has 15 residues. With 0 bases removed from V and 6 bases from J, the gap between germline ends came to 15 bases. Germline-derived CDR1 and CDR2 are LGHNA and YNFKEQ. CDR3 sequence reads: CASSQEEGTPSEQYF. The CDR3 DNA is TGTGCCAGCAGCCAAGAAGAAGGGACCCCCTCCGAGCAGTACTTC.

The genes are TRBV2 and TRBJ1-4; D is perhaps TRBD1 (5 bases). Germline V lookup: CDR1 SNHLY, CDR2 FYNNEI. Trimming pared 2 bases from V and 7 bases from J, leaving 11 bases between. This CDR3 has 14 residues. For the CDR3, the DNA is TGTGCCAGCAGTGAAACGGGGCTGAGTGAAAAACTGTTTTTT. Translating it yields CASSETGLSEKLFF.